This T cell receptor (beta chain) was obtained from a study of blood T cell repertoires in COVID-19. TCRdb's copy holds only in-frame clones and misses some; the assay was immunoSEQ multiplex PCR. The sample shows 80,000 to 100,000 clones, around 85% of them seen only once. Germline-derived CDR1 and CDR2 are SQVTM and ANQGSEA. The V and J ends lost 4 bases and 5 bases, in that order; junction bases with no gene match: 3. There are 13 residues in the CDR3. This TCR was recovered from a man in his 60s with acute or convalescent COVID-19. The source material was peripheral blood. V and J are TRBV29-1 and TRBJ1-4; TRBD1 agrees at 8 bases. The DNA for the CDR3 is TGCAGCGTTGGGGACAGGCCCAATGAAAAACTGTTTTTT. As protein: CSVGDRPNEKLFF.